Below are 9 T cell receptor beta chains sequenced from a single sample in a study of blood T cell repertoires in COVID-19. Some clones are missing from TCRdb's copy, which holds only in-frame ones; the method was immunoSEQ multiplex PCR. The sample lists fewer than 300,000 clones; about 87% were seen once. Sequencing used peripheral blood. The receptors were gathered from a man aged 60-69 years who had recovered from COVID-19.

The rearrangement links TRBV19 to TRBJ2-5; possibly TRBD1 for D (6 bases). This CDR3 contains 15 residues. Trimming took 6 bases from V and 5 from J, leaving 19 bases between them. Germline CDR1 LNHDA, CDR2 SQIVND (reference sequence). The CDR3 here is CASRNTGSKVETQYF. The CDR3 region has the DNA TGTGCCAGTAGGAATACAGGGAGCAAGGTTGAGACCCAGTACTTC.

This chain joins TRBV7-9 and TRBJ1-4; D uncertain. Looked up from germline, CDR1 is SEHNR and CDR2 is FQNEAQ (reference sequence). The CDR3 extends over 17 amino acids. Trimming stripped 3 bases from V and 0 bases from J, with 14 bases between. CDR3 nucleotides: TGTGCCAGCAGCTTGCAGCTGGGCTCAGCAACTAATGAAAAACTGTTTTTT. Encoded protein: CASSLQLGSATNEKLFF.

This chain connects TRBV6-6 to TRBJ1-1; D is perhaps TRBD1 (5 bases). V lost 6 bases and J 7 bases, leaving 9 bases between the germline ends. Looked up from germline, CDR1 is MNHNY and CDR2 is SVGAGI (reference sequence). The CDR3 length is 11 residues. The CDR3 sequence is CASSWGSEAFF. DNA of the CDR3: TGTGCCAGCAGCTGGGGCAGTGAAGCTTTCTTT.

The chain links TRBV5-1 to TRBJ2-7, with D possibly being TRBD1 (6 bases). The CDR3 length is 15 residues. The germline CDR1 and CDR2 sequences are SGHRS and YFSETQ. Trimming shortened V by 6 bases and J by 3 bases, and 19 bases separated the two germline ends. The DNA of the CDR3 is TGCGCCAGCACCCCAGACAGGAGTTATCACTACGAGCAGTACTTC. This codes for CASTPDRSYHYEQYF.

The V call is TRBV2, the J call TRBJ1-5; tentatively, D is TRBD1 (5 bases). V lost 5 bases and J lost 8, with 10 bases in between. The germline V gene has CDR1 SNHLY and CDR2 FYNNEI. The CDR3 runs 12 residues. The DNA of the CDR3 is TGTGCCAGCAGTCGGGACTTAGAGCCCCAGCATTTT. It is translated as CASSRDLEPQHF.

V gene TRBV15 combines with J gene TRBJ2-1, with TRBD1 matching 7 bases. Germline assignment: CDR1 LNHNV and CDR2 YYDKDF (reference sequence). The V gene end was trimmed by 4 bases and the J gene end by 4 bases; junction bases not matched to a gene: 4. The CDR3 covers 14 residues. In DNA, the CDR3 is TGTGCCACCAGCACAGGACAGGCTTACAATGAGCAGTTCTTC. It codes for CATSTGQAYNEQFF.

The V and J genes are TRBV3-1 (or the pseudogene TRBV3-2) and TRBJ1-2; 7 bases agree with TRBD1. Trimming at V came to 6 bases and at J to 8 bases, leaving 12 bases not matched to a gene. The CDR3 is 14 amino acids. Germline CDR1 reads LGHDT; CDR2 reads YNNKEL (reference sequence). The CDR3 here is CASSRTRGALGYTF. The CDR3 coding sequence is TGTGCCAGCAGTCGTACCAGGGGGGCCTTGGGCTACACCTTC.

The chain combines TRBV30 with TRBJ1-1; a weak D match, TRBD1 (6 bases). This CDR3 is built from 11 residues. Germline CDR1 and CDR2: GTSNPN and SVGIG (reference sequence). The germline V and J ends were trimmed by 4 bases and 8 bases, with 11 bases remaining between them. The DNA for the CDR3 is TGTGCCTGGAACGACAGGTTGGAAGCTTTCTTT. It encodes CAWNDRLEAFF.

The CDR3 loop reads CASSPTGEETQYF. In DNA, the CDR3 is TGTGCCAGCAGCCCAACAGGGGAAGAGACCCAGTACTTC. The chain carries TRBV5-5 and TRBJ2-5, with TRBD1 identical over 7 bases. The CDR3 totals 13 residues. V lost 4 bases and J lost 3; bases outside the gene matches: 3. Germline values: CDR1 SGHKS, CDR2 YYEKEE (reference sequence).